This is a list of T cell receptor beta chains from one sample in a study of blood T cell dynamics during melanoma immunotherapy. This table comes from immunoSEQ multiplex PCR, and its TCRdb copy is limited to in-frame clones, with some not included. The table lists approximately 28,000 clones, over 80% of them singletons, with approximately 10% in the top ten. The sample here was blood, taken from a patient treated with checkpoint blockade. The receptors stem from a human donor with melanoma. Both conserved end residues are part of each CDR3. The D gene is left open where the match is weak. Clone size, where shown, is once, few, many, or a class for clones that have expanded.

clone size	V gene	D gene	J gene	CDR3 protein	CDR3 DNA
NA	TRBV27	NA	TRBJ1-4	CASSPGTLPTNEKLFF	TGTGCCAGCAGTCCTGGGACATTACCAACTAATGAAAAACTGTTTTTT
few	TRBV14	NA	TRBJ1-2	CASSPLGGAGLNTF	TGTGCCAGCAGCCCTCTGGGAGGGGCCGGGTTAAACACCTTC
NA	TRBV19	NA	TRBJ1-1	CASGTNTEAFF	TGTGCCAGTGGGACAAACACTGAAGCTTTCTTT
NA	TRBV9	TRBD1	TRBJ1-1	CASSPQTGLVAEAFF	TGTGCCAGCAGCCCGCAGACAGGGCTGGTCGCTGAAGCTTTCTTT
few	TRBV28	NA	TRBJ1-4	CASSFNEKLFF	TGTGCCAGCAGTTTCAATGAAAAACTGTTTTTT
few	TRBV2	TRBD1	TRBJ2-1	CASKRQGWDEQFF	TGTGCCAGCAAACGACAGGGCTGGGATGAGCAGTTCTTC
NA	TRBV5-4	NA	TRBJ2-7	CASSLKVPTGDEQYF	TGTGCCAGCAGCTTGAAGGTCCCCACCGGAGACGAGCAGTACTTC
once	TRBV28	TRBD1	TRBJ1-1	CACNLQGNLVEAFF	TGTGCCTGTAATCTACAGGGGAATCTGGTCGAAGCTTTCTTT
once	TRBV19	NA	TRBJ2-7	CASSMGDPPLEQYF	TGTGCCAGTAGTATGGGCGACCCGCCTCTCGAGCAGTACTTC
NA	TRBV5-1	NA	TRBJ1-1	CASSLAQPNTEAFF	TGCGCCAGCAGCTTGGCACAGCCTAACACTGAAGCTTTCTTT
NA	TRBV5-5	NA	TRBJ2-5	CASTQGAETQYF	TGTGCCAGCACCCAAGGGGCAGAGACCCAGTACTTC
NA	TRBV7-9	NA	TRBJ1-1	CASSLWGGTEAFF	TGTGCCAGCAGCTTATGGGGGGGCACTGAAGCTTTCTTT
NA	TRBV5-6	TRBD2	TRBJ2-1	CASSSQTSGRWNEQFF	TGTGCCAGCAGCTCACAGACTAGCGGGAGATGGAATGAGCAGTTCTTC
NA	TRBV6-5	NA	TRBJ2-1	CASSYVLSRGNEQFF	TGTGCCAGCAGTTACGTTTTAAGCCGGGGCAATGAGCAGTTCTTC
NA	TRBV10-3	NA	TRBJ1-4	CALKPSRDLAITGFEKLFF	TGTGCCCTAAAACCCAGCCGGGACCTAGCCATCACGGGGTTTGAAAAACTGTTTTTT
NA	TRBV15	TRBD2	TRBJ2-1	CATSRDSGRGLNEQFF	TGTGCCACCAGCAGAGATAGCGGGAGGGGGTTGAATGAGCAGTTCTTC
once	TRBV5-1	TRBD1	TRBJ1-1	CASSSGQGNTEAFF	TGCGCCAGCAGCTCAGGACAGGGGAACACTGAAGCTTTCTTT